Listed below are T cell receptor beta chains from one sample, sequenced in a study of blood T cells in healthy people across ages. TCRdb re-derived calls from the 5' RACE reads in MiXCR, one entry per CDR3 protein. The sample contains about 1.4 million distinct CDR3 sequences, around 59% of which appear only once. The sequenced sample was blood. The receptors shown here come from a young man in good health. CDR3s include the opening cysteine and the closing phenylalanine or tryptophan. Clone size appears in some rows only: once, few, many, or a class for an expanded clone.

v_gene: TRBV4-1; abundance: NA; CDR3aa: CASSQIPGVSYNEQFF
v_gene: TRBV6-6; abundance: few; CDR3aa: CASSYASGGVYEQYF
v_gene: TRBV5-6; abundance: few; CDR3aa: CASSLMGLAGVKNIQYF
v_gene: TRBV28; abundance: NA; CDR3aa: CASSTGASGANVLTF
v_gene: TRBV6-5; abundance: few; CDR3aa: CASSYSGETRLPHTQYF
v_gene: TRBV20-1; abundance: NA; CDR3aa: CSAITGDRSYNEQFF
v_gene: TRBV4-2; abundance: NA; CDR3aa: CASSQEEGLAYEQYF
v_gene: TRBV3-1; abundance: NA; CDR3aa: CASSLNPFTDTQYF
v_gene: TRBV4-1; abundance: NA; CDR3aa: CASSQDIETMEAYNSPLHF
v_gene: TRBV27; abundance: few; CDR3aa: CASNGGETQYF
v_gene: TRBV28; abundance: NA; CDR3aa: CASTITSLITGELFF
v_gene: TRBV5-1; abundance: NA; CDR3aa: CASSSGQGGSTDTQYF
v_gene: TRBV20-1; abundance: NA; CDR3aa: CSARDVGASYEQYF
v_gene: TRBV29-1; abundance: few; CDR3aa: CSLRGQGGIEQFF
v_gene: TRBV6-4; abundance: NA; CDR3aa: CASSDWMADTQYF
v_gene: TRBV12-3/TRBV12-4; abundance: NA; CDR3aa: CASSYGPAYEQYF
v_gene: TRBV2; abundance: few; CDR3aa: CASSEALAGGQYF
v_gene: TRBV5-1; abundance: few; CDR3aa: CASSLAGGSPSYEQYF
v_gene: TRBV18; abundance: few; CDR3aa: CASTQGQGWTEAFF
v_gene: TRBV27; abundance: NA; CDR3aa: CASSPGRGTYGYTF
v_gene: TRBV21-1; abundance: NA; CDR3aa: CAETPGVPPYNSPLHF
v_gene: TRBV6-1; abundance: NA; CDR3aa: CASSDEDQFIQPQHF
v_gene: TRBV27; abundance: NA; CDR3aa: CASTLGGVPNTGELFF
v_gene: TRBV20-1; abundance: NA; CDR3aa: CSARVFPGMNDGETQYF
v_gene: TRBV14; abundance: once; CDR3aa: CASSQVRGHSPLHF
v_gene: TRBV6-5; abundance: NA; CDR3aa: CASMGWARTEAFF
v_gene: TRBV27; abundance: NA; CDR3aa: CASRPLQGSETQYF
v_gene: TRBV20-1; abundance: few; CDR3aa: CSARRDSSNTEAFF
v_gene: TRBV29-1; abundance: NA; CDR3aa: CSTSGTGATNYGYTF
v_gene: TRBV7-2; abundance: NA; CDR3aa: CASSPTVGNTEAFF
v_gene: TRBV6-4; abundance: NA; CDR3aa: CASSDSGTSGANEQYF
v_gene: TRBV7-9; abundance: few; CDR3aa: CASSPAGGTEAFF
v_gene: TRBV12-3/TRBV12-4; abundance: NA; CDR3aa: CASSSSTSGRIDEQFF
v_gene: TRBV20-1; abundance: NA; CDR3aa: CSVGTAGNEKLFF
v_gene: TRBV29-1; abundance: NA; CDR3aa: CSEVGGNDRLQYF
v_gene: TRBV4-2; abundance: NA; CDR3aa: CASSQVWDRRIQETQYF
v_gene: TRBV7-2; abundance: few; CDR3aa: CASGLAGVYEQFF
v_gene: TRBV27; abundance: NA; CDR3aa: CASSPVDATYEQYF
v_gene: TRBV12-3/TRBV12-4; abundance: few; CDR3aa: CASSQTGYNSPLHF
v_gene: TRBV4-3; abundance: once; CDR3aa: CASSQEGTDLTGELFF
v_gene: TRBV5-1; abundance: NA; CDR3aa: CASSSGQESYNEQFF
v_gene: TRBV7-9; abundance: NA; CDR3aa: CASSLTEAKNIQYF